This T cell receptor (beta chain) was sequenced in a study of shared clonotypes between healthy human individuals. Details on this clone: The germline gene is not matched at one end of the junction; a read error may be the cause.

Only in-frame clones appear in the TCRdb table, and some are missing; sequencing was by immunoSEQ multiplex PCR. The table has some 1 million clones, 75% seen once. CDR3 length: 16 residues. Germline CDR1 reads SGHVS; CDR2 reads FQNEAQ. V gene TRBV7-8 combines with J gene TRBJ2-2, with 9 bases lining up with TRBD2. Material for sequencing was memory CD4+ T cells sorted from blood. As to subset: CD45RA-negative fraction. The sequence was obtained from a man younger than 30 in good health. The CDR3 bases are TGTGCCAGCAGCTTAGGCGGACTAGCGAACGCCGGGGAGCTGTTTTTT. Its translation is CASSLGGLANAGELFF. Filled out from reference TRBV7-8 and TRBJ2-2, the complete variable domain reads GAGVSQSPRYKVAKRGQDVALRCDPISGHVSLFWYQQALGQGPEFLTYFQNEAQLDKSGLPSDRFFAERPEGSVSTLKIQRTQQEDSAVYLCASSLGGLANAGELFFGEGSRLTVL.